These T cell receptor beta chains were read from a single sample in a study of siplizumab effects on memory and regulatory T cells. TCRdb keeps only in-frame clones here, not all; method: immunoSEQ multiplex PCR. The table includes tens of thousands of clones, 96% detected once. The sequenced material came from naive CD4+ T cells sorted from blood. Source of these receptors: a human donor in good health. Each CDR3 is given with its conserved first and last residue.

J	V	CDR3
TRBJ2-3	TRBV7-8	CASSKDTQYF
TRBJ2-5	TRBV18	CASSPPYLGGWETQYF
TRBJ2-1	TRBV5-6	CASSSPLLMGEQFF
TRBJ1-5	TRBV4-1	CASSQDPQGSNQPQHF
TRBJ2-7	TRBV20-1	CSAAGPGEQYF
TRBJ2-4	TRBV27	CASRPRILAKNIQYF
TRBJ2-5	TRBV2	CASTPQPGQLRSGAVQETQYF
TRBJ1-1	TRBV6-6	CASSLGDSPTTEAFF
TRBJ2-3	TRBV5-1	CASSSLAGGLSGVDTQYF
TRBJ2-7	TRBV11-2	CASSSRTGSGEQYF
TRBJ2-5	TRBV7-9	CASSLVEKIGGLETQYF
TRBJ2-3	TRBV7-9	CASGNRGADTQYF
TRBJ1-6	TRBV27	CASSLLPRGNSPLHF
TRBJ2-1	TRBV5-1	CASSLDSNSYNEQFF
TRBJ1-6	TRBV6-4	CASRQGFNSPLHF
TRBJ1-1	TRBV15	CATSRVRWGTEAFF
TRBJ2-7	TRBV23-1	CASSQRRTSGALAYEQYF
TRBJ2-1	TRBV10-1	CASRLPDRGNEQFF
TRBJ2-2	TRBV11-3	CASSLGDILGTGELFF
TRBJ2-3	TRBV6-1	CASSGQSTDTQYF
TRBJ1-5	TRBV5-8	CASSSLFQPQHF
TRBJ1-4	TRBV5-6	CASSLFDRDFNEKLFF
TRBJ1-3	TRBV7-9	CASRTASSGNTIYF
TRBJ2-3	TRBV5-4	CASSLGFGGLSTDTQYF
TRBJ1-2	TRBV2	CASSDNRFINGYTF
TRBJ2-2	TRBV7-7	CASSGQGSDGELFF
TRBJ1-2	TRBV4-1	CASSQQGAINYGYTF